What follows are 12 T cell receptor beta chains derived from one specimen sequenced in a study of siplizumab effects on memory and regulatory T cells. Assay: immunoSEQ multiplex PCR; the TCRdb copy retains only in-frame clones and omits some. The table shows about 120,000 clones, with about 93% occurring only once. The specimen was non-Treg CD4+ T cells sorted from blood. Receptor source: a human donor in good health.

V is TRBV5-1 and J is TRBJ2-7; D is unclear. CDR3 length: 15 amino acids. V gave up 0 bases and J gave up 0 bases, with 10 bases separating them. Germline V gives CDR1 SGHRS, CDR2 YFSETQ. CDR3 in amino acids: CASSLGLGNSYEQYF. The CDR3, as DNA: TGCGCCAGCAGCTTGGGTTTGGGCAACTCCTACGAGCAGTACTTC.

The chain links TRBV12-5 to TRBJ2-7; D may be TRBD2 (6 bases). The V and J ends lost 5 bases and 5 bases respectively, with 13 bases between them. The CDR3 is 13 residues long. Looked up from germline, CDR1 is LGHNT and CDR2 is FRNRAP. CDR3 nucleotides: TGTGCTAGTGGTAAAGGGACTTCCGACGAGCAGTACTTC. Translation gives CASGKGTSDEQYF.

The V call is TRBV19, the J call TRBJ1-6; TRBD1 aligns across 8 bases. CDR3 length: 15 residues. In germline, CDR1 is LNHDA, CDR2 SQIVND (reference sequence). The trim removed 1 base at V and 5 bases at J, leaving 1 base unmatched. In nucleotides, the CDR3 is TGTGCCAGTAGTATAGGACAGGGGAATAATTCACCCCTCCACTTT. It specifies CASSIGQGNNSPLHF.

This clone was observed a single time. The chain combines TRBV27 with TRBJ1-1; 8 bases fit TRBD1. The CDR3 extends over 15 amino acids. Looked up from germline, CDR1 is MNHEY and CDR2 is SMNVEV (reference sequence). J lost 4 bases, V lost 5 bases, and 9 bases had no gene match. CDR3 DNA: TGTGCCAGCAGTAACTTCGACAGGGGAGGCACTGAAGCTTTCTTT. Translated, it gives CASSNFDRGGTEAFF.

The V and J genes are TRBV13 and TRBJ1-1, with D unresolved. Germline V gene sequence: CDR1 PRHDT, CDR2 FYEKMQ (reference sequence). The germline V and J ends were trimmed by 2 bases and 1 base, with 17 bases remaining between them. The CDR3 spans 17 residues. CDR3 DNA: TGTGCCAGCAGCTTAATTAGTCGGTTCGGACCGAACACTGAAGCTTTCTTT. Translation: CASSLISRFGPNTEAFF.

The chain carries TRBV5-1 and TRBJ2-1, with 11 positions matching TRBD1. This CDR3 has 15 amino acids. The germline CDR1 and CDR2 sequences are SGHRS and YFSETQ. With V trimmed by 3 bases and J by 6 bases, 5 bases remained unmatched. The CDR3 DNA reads TGCGCCAGCAGCTCCGGGACAGGGGGTCCCAATGAGCAGTTCTTC. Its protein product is CASSSGTGGPNEQFF.

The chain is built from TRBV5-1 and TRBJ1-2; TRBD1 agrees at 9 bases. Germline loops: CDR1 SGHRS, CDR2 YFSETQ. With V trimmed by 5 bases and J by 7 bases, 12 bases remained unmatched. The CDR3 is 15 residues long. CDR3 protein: CASSWGQGIVGGYTF. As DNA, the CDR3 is TGCGCCAGCAGTTGGGGACAGGGAATTGTTGGTGGCTACACCTTC.

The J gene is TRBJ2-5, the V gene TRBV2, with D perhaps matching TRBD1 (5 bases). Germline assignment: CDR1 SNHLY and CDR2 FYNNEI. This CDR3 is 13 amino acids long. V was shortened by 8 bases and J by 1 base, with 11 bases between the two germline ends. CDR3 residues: CASVGQAQETQYF. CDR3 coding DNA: TGTGCCAGCGTGGGGCAGGCCCAAGAGACCCAGTACTTC.

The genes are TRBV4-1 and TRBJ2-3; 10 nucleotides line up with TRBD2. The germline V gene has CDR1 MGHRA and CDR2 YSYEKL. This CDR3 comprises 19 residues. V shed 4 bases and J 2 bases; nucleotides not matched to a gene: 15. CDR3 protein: CASSPGRSGGAGATDTQYF. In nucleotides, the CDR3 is TGCGCCAGCAGCCCCGGGCGAAGCGGGGGGGCCGGGGCCACAGATACGCAGTATTTT.

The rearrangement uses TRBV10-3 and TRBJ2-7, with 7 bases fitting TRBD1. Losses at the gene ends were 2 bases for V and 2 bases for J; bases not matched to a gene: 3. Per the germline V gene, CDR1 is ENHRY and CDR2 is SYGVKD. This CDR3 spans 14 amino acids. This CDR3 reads CAISEVTGPYEQYF. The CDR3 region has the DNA TGTGCCATCAGTGAGGTGACAGGGCCCTACGAGCAGTACTTC.

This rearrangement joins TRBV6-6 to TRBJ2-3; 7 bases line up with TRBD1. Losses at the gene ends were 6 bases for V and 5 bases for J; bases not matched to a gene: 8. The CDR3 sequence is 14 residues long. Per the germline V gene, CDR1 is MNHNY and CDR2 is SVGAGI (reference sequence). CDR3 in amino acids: CASRPGTAIDTQYF. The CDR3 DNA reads TGTGCCAGCAGGCCCGGGACAGCCATAGATACGCAGTATTTT.

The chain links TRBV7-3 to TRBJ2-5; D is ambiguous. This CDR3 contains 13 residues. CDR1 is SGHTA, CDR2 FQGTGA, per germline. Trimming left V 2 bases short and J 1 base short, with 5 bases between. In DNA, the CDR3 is TGTGCCAGCAGCTTAGCCTCCCAAGAGACCCAGTACTTC. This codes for CASSLASQETQYF.